This T cell receptor (beta chain) was identified during a study of esophageal squamous cell carcinoma under preoperative chemotherapy. TCRdb re-derived calls from the PCR reads in MiXCR, one entry per CDR3 protein. The table has around 29,000 distinct CDR3 sequences, roughly 48% seen once; the top ten hold roughly 12%. Remarks on this clonotype: Its specificity is not known. A read error may produce the germline difference seen at one junction end.

Time point here: before preoperative PTX-NDP chemotherapy. Paclitaxel-nedaplatin chemotherapy was given to patients ahead of their surgery. Findings of the study overall: Clonal contraction, more than amplification, hit abundant clones after paclitaxel-nedaplatin.

The CDR3 spans 16 residues. Looked up from germline, CDR1 is SGHTA and CDR2 is FQGNSA. The V gene is TRBV7-2, the J gene TRBJ2-3; tentatively, D is TRBD1 (7 bases). The receptor's source is a human donor with esophageal squamous cell carcinoma. The donor label of this sample is uncertain. This material was collected from a patient given preoperative chemotherapy. CDR3 region: CASAAQGGRGTDTQYF. CDR3 nucleotide sequence: TGTGCCAGCGCGGCGCAGGGGGGCAGAGGCACAGATACCCAGTATTTC.